These 26 T cell receptor beta chains came from one sample sequenced in a study of control samples from healthy donors and cancer patients (TCRdb year 2020). Preparation of the library involved the immunoSEQ multiplex PCR assay. This immuneACCESS table, as held by TCRdb, lists in-frame sequences with V and J called but not all clones. Of the missing ones, under half trace to an unresolved V gene in checked studies; the others have no known cause. This sample is represented by about 94,000 clones; just over 90% of them were singletons. Clones ranked in the top ten supply about 4% of the sample. The source material was blood. Every receptor here comes from a young woman in good health.

This chain uses TRBV27 with TRBJ1-1; 7 bases align to TRBD1. J gave up 1 base and V 4 bases, and 9 bases lay outside the gene matches. The CDR3 extends over 16 amino acids. Germline V gene sequence: CDR1 MNHEY, CDR2 SMNVEV (reference sequence). The CDR3, as DNA: TGTGCCAGCAGTTCCCTCCACCGGACAGGGAACACTGAAGCTTTCTTT. Its translation: CASSSLHRTGNTEAFF.

V gene TRBV21-1 combines with J gene TRBJ2-5; the table calls TRBD1, which could not be checked here. TRBV21-1 is deemed a pseudogene. This CDR3 region has 16 residues. CDR3: CASSKWRTGNQETQYF. The CDR3 DNA sequence: TGTGCCAGCAGCAAATGGAGGACAGGGAACCAAGAGACCCAGTACTTC.

This chain joins TRBV6-4 and TRBJ1-2; D is undetermined. In germline, CDR1 is MRHNA, CDR2 SNTAGT. Between the trimmed V and J ends, which lost 3 bases and 0 bases, there was a span of 5 bases. The CDR3 is 13 residues long. In DNA form, the CDR3 reads TGTGCCAGCAGTGAGGACTCTAACTATGGCTACACCTTC. Translating it yields CASSEDSNYGYTF.

This chain connects TRBV10-1 to TRBJ1-1; no reliable D call. The CDR3 is 12 amino acids. Germline V gene lookup returns CDR1 WNHNN and CDR2 SYGVQD (reference sequence). Trimming took 10 bases from V and 7 from J, leaving 16 bases between them. The CDR3, as DNA: TGCGCCATCTCCGGGAGGGATAATGAAGCTTTCTTT. Protein sequence: CAISGRDNEAFF.

This chain connects TRBV19 to TRBJ1-2, with unresolved D. CDR1 is LNHDA and CDR2 is SQIVND in the germline V gene (reference sequence). Deletions cut 3 bases from V and 8 bases from J, with 13 bases between. The CDR3 has 13 amino acids. The CDR3 bases are TGTGCCAGTAGTATCACCGGGTTTGGCGGCTACACCTTC. It encodes CASSITGFGGYTF.

The chain has TRBV5-1 and TRBJ2-3; perhaps TRBD2 as D (6 bases). The V end lost 4 bases, the J end lost 5 bases, and 17 bases lay between the germline ends. This CDR3 region has 15 residues. In germline, CDR1 is SGHRS, CDR2 YFSETQ. The CDR3, as DNA: TGCGCCAGCAGCGCTCACTCAGGGACTCTAGATACGCAGTATTTT. It codes for CASSAHSGTLDTQYF.

This clone was seen more than once but under ten times. This rearrangement joins TRBV6-4 to TRBJ2-1; perhaps D is TRBD1 or TRBD2 (5 bases each). Germline V CDR1 and CDR2: MRHNA, SNTAGT. The CDR3 runs to 16 residues. V gave up 2 bases and J gave up 3 bases, with 14 bases separating them. The CDR3 here is CASSDQGTARYNEQFF. The CDR3, as DNA: TGTGCCAGCAGTGACCAAGGGACGGCTCGCTACAATGAGCAGTTCTTC.

V and J are TRBV27 and TRBJ1-1; no clear D. The CDR3 runs 14 residues. Germline V gene sequence: CDR1 MNHEY, CDR2 SMNVEV (reference sequence). The V end lost 0 bases, the J end lost 1 base, and 6 bases lay between the germline ends. The CDR3 DNA is TGTGCCAGCAGTTTATCCCATCAGAACACTGAAGCTTTCTTT. Translation: CASSLSHQNTEAFF.

The V gene is TRBV3-1 (or the pseudogene TRBV3-2), the J gene TRBJ1-1, with unresolved D. Deletions cut 1 base from V and 1 base from J, with 4 bases between. The CDR3 spans 13 residues. The V gene's germline CDR1 is LGHDT and CDR2 YNNKEL (reference sequence). The DNA of the CDR3 is TGTGCCAGCAGCCAAGGACAGAACACTGAAGCTTTCTTT. Translation gives CASSQGQNTEAFF.

The chain is built from TRBV27 and TRBJ2-1; D perhaps matches TRBD2 (8 bases). V was pared by 4 bases and J by 9 bases, with 22 bases between. Germline CDR1 is MNHEY and CDR2 is SMNVEV (reference sequence). There are 16 residues in the CDR3. CDR3 protein: CASSSGGTAHWGEQFF. The CDR3 DNA reads as TGTGCCAGCAGTTCGGGGGGGACAGCCCATTGGGGTGAGCAGTTCTTC.

The gene calls are TRBV11-2 and TRBJ1-1; tentatively, D is TRBD1 (6 bases). CDR3 size: 14 residues. Germline V gene sequence: CDR1 SGHAT, CDR2 FQNNGV. The V gene lost 3 bases and the J gene lost 3 bases, with 11 bases spanning the gap. The CDR3 reads CASSFTGLYTEAFF. DNA of the CDR3: TGTGCCAGCAGCTTTACAGGGTTGTACACTGAAGCTTTCTTT.

The table lists this clone with a count of one. This chain's CDR3 is CASTGAQNTEAFF. The CDR3 nucleotides read TGTGCCAGTACAGGGGCCCAGAACACTGAAGCTTTCTTT. The chain joins TRBV2 to TRBJ1-1; the match to TRBD1 covers 7 bases. In germline, CDR1 is SNHLY, CDR2 FYNNEI. This CDR3 has 13 residues. The V gene end was trimmed by 9 bases and the J gene end by 1 base; junction bases not matched to a gene: 5.

This clone ranks as medium-sized (0.01 to 0.1%). J is TRBJ2-1 and V is TRBV7-9; TRBD2 matches 10 bases. The CDR3 spans 16 residues. Germline trimming cut 3 bases from V and 8 bases from J; bases unmatched to any gene: 10. From germline, CDR1 is SEHNR and CDR2 FQNEAQ (reference sequence). The CDR3 DNA reads TGTGCCAGCAGCTTTTATAGCCAGCGGGGGGGCCATGAGCAGTTCTTC. Its translation is CASSFYSQRGGHEQFF. The full variable domain, with the rest looked up from reference TRBV7-9 and TRBJ2-1, is DTGVSQNPRHKITKRGQNVTFRCDPISEHNRLYWYRQTLGQGPEFLTYFQNEAQLEKSRLLSDRFSAERPKGSFSTLEIQRTEQGDSAMYLCASSFYSQRGGHEQFFGPGTRLTVL.

The table lists this clone with a few counts. The chain employs TRBV5-4 and TRBJ1-1, with TRBD1 matching 7 bases. The CDR3 has 16 residues. V shed 2 bases and J 1 base; nucleotides not matched to a gene: 8. The V gene's germline CDR1 is SGHNT and CDR2 YYREEE (reference sequence). This CDR3 is CASSLPDRAGNTEAFF. The CDR3 DNA reads as TGTGCCAGCAGCTTACCCGACAGGGCGGGGAACACTGAAGCTTTCTTT.

CDR3 in amino acids: CASRASGETDTQYF. The DNA for the CDR3 is TGTGCCAGCAGGGCTAGCGGGGAAACAGATACGCAGTATTTT. The rearrangement links TRBV6-5 to TRBJ2-3, with 9 bases lining up with TRBD2. The J segment lost 3 bases and the V segment lost 6 bases, leaving 4 bases of the junction unmatched. Looked up from germline, CDR1 is MNHEY and CDR2 is SVGAGI. The CDR3 is 14 residues long.

The rearrangement joins TRBV3-1 (or the pseudogene TRBV3-2) to TRBJ2-7; 7 bases map to TRBD1. The trim removed 1 base at V and 3 bases at J, leaving 6 bases unmatched. The CDR3 has 15 amino acids. CDR1 and CDR2 from the germline V gene are LGHDT and YNNKEL (reference sequence). CDR3 DNA: TGTGCCAGCAGCCAAGGATTACAGGGGATCTACGAGCAGTACTTC. Encoded protein: CASSQGLQGIYEQYF.

This chain links TRBV20-1 with TRBJ2-7; unclear D gene. Looked up from germline, CDR1 is DFQATT and CDR2 is SNEGSKA (reference sequence). The length of the CDR3 is 11 residues. With 5 bases removed from V and 6 bases from J, the gap between germline ends came to 11 bases. CDR3 DNA: TGCAGTGCTGGGGAATACTTCGAGCAGTACTTC. This encodes CSAGEYFEQYF.

J is TRBJ2-6 and V is TRBV19; D perhaps matches TRBD2 (5 bases). CDR1 LNHDA and CDR2 SQIVND come from the germline V gene (reference sequence). The CDR3 extends over 16 amino acids. The V gene lost 1 base and the J gene lost 4 bases, with 11 bases spanning the gap. Here the CDR3 reads CASSIGEGWGANVLTF. The DNA of the CDR3 is TGTGCCAGTAGTATAGGAGAGGGCTGGGGGGCCAACGTCCTGACTTTC. Supplemented by reference TRBV19 and TRBJ2-6, the full variable domain reads DGGITQSPKYLFRKEGQNVTLSCEQNLNHDAMYWYRQDPGQGLRLIYYSQIVNDFQKGDIAEGYSVSREKKESFPLTVTSAQKNPTAFYLCASSIGEGWGANVLTFGAGSRLTVL.

V gene TRBV27 combines with J gene TRBJ2-7; the D gene could be TRBD1 or TRBD2 (5 bases each). CDR3 size: 12 residues. V was shortened by 5 bases and J by 6 bases, with 11 bases between the two germline ends. Germline CDR1 MNHEY, CDR2 SMNVEV (reference sequence). CDR3 in DNA: TGTGCCAGCAGTCATCGTGGGGGCGAGCAGTACTTC. It specifies CASSHRGGEQYF.

A word on this clone: At the DNA level, this CDR3 is encoded by other sequences in the same sample as well. The chain uses TRBV18 and TRBJ2-2; D remains unclear. Germline V gene data show CDR1 as KGHSH and CDR2 as LQKENI. Deletions cut 2 bases from V and 1 base from J, with 5 bases between. This CDR3 is 14 amino acids long. This chain's CDR3 is CASSPGQNTGELFF. Written as DNA, the CDR3 is TGTGCCAGCTCACCAGGGCAGAACACCGGGGAGCTGTTTTTT.

This chain uses TRBV19 with TRBJ1-2; tentatively, D is TRBD1 (5 bases). V was pared by 2 bases and J by 4 bases, with 11 bases between. The CDR3 sequence is 14 residues long. Per germline, CDR1 LNHDA and CDR2 SQIVND (reference sequence). The CDR3 here is CASSISRDFYGYTF. The CDR3, as DNA: TGTGCCAGTAGTATATCCAGGGACTTCTATGGCTACACCTTC. Drawing the rest from reference TRBV19 and TRBJ1-2, the complete variable domain is DGGITQSPKYLFRKEGQNVTLSCEQNLNHDAMYWYRQDPGQGLRLIYYSQIVNDFQKGDIAEGYSVSREKKESFPLTVTSAQKNPTAFYLCASSISRDFYGYTFGSGTRLTVV.

This sequence joins TRBV3-1 (or the pseudogene TRBV3-2) and TRBJ2-3; a possible D gene is TRBD2 (6 bases). The CDR3 totals 16 residues. The germline V and J ends were trimmed by 1 base and 1 base, with 12 bases remaining between them. Germline V gives CDR1 LGHDT, CDR2 YNNKEL (reference sequence). The CDR3 region is CASSQGGRGRTDTQYF. In nucleotides, the CDR3 is TGTGCCAGCAGCCAAGGTGGGCGGGGACGCACAGATACGCAGTATTTT.

This clone was counted a few times. The J gene is TRBJ2-3, the V gene TRBV7-2, with TRBD2 as a possible D gene (5 bases). Germline assignment: CDR1 SGHTA and CDR2 FQGNSA. This CDR3 is built from 19 residues. V lost 1 base and J lost 1, with 21 bases in between. This CDR3 is CASSLGVLDGVWGTDTQYF. The CDR3, as DNA: TGTGCCAGCAGCTTAGGTGTACTAGATGGGGTTTGGGGCACAGATACGCAGTATTTT.

The rearrangement uses TRBV7-2 and TRBJ2-7; 7 nucleotides agree with TRBD2. This CDR3 has 14 amino acids. Germline lookup yields CDR1 SGHTA and CDR2 FQGNSA. The V gene end was trimmed by 3 bases and the J gene end by 6 bases; junction bases not matched to a gene: 8. Here the CDR3 DNA reads TGTGCCAGCAGCTTCGAACGGGGGGTAGGCGAGCAGTACTTC. This codes for CASSFERGVGEQYF.

This clone turned up a few times. This chain links TRBV5-6 with TRBJ1-2; possibly TRBD1 for D (6 bases). This CDR3 has 15 residues. The V end lost 0 bases, the J end lost 8 bases, and 17 bases lay between the germline ends. In germline, CDR1 is SGHDT, CDR2 YYEEEE. DNA for the CDR3: TGTGCCAGCAGCTTGGTGATGGACAGCCCCCTAGGCTACACCTTC. Its protein product is CASSLVMDSPLGYTF.

This chain connects TRBV24-1 to TRBJ1-5; weak D call: TRBD1 (5 bases). From germline, CDR1 is KGHDR and CDR2 SFDVKD. The V end was cut by 6 bases, the J end by 5 bases, with 13 bases between. CDR3 length: 14 amino acids. CDR3 protein: CATSSPGSDQPQHF. The DNA for the CDR3 is TGTGCCACCAGTAGTCCAGGGAGTGATCAGCCCCAGCATTTT.